This T cell receptor beta chain was sequenced for a study of blood T cell repertoires in COVID-19. In the study overall: PBMCs, B-cell-depleted T cells, or T cells were the source of the cDNA or gDNA that made up the material.

This clone occurred once. The sample contains more than one DNA sequence encoding this CDR3. With 4 bases removed from V and 1 base from J, the gap between germline ends came to 7 bases. Germline CDR1 ENHRY, CDR2 SYGVKD. The CDR3 sequence is 13 residues long. In terms of age and location, participants ranged from roughly 18 to 95 years and lived in 24 US areas. Measured with immunoSEQ multiplex PCR; TCRdb has only the in-frame clones, and not every one. Of 200,000 to 300,000 clones listed, about 87% were seen once; the top ten hold 2.5% to 4%. The sequence was obtained from a woman aged 40 to 50 who had been exposed to COVID-19. J is TRBJ1-1 and V is TRBV10-3; D gene uncertain. Sequenced material: PBMCs or T cells enriched from blood (not recorded which). The CDR3 sequence: CAISGTGNTEAFF. In DNA form, the CDR3 reads TGTGCCATCAGTGGCACGGGGAACACTGAAGCTTTCTTT.